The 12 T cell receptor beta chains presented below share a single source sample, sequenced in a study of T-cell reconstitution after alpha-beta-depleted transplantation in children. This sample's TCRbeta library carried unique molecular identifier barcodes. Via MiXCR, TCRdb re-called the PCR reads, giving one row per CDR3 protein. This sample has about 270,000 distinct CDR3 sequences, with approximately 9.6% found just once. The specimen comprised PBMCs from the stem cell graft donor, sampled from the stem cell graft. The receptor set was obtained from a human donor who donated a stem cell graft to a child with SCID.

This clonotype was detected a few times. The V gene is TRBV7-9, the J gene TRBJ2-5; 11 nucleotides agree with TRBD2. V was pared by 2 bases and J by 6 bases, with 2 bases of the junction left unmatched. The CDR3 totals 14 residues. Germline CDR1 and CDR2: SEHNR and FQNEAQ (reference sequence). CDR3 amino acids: CASSLRLAGQTQYF. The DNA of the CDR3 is TGTGCCAGCAGCTTACGACTAGCGGGGCAGACCCAGTACTTC.

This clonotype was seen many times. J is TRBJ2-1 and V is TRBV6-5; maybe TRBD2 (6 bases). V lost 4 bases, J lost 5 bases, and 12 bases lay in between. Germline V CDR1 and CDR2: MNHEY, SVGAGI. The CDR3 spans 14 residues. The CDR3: CASSSGTANNEQFF. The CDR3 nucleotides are TGTGCCAGCAGTTCCGGGACTGCAAACAATGAGCAGTTCTTC.

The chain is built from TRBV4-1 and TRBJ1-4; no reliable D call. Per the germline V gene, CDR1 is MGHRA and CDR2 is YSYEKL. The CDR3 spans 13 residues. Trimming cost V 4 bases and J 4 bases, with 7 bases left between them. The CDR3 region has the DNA TGCGCCAGCAGCCGAGACAATAATGAAAAACTGTTTTTT. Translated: CASSRDNNEKLFF.

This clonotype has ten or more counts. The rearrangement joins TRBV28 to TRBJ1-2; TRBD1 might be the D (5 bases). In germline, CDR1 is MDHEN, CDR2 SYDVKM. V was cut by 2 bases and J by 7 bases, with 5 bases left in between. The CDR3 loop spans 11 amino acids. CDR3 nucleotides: TGTGCCAGCAGTTTAGGGGCTGGCTACACCTTC. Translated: CASSLGAGYTF.

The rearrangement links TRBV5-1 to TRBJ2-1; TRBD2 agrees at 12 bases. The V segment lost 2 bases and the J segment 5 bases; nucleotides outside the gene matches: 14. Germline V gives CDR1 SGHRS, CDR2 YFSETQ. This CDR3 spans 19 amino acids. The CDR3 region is CASSLTGTSGPFPDNEQFF. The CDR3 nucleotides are TGCGCCAGCAGCTTAACCGGGACTAGCGGGCCTTTCCCCGACAATGAGCAGTTCTTC.

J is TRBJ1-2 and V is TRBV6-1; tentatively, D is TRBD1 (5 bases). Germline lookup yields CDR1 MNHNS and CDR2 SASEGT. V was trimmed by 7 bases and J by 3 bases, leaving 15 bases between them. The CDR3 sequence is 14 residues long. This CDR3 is CASTYGAGYYGYTF. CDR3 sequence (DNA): TGTGCCAGCACCTATGGGGCAGGGTACTATGGCTACACCTTC.

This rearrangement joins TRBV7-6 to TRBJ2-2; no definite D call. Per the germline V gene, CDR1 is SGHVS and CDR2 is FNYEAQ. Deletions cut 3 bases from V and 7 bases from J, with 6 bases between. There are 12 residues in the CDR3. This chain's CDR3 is CASSFALGELFF. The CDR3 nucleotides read TGTGCCAGCAGCTTTGCCCTCGGGGAGCTGTTTTTT.

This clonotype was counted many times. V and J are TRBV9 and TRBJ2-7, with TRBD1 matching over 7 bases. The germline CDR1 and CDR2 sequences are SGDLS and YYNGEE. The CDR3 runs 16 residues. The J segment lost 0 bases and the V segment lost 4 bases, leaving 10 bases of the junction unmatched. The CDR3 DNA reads TGTGCCAGCAGCCCCACAGGGGCTACGCTCTCCTACGAGCAGTACTTC. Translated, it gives CASSPTGATLSYEQYF.

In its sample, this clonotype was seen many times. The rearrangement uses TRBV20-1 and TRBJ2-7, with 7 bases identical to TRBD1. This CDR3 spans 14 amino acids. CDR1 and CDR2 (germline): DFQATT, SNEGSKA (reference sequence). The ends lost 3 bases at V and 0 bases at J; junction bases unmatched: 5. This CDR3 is CSARLGQFSYEQYF. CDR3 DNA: TGCAGTGCTAGGCTGGGACAGTTCTCCTACGAGCAGTACTTC.

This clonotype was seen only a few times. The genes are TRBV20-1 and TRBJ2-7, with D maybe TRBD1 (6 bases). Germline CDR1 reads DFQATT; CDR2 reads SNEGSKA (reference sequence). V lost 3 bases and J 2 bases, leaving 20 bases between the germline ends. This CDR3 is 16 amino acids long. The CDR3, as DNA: TGCAGTGCTAGCCCGAGACAGGTCGCCAAGACCTACGAGCAGTACTTC. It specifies CSASPRQVAKTYEQYF.

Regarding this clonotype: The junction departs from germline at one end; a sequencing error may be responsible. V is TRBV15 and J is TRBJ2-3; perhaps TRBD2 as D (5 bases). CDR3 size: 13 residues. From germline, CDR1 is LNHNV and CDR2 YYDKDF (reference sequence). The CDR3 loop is CATQLGGTNTQYF. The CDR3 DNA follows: TGTGCCACACAACTCGGAGGCACAAATACGCAGTATTTT.

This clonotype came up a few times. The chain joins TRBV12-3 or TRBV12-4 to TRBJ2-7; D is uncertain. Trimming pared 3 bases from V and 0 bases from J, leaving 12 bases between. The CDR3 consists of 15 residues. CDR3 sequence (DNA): TGTGCCAGCAGTTTGGCAGCCTGGGCCTCCTACGAGCAGTACTTC. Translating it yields CASSLAAWASYEQYF.